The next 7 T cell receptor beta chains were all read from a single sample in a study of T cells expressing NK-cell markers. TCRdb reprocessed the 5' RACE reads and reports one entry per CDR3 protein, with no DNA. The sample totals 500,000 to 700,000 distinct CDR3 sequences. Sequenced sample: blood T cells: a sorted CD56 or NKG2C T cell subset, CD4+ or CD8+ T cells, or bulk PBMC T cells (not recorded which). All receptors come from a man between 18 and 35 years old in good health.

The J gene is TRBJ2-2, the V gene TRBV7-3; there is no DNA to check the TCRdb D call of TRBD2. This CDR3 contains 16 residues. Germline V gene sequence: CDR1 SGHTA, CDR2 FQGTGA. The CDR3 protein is CASSLDKALRGGELFF.

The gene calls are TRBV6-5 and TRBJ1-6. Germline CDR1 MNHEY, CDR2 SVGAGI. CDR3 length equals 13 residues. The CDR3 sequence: CASSSQVGSPLHF.

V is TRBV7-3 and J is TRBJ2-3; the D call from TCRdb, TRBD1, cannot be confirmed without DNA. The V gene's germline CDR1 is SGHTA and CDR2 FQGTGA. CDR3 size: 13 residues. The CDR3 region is CASSLWDADTQYF.

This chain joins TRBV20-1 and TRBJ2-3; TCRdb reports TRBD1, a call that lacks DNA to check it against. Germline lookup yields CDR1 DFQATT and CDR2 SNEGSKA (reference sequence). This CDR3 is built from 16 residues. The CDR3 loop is CSARERGAPSTDTQYF.

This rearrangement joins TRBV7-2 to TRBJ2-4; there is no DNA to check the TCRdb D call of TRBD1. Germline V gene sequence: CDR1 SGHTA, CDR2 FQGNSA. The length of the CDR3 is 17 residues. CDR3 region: CASSLARRGAAKNIQYF.

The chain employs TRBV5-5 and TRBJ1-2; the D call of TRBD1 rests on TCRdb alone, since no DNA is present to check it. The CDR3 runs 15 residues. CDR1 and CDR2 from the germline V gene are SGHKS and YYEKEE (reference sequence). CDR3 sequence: CASSTSGGTGNGYTF.

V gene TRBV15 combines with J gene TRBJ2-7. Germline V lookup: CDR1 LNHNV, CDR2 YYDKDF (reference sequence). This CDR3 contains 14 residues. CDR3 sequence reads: CATSGSSEVYEQYF.